These 25 T cell receptor beta chains originate from one sample sequenced in a study of blood T cell repertoires in COVID-19. The protocol was immunoSEQ multiplex PCR, while the TCRdb copy is restricted to in-frame clones and leaves out a portion. The sample yields around 330,000 clones, approximately 90% seen once. Sequenced input: peripheral blood. All receptors derive from a woman in her 30s with COVID-19, enrolled during active disease.

V and J are TRBV5-5 and TRBJ1-4, with D tentatively TRBD1 (5 bases). The V and J ends lost 1 base and 4 bases respectively, with 11 bases between them. CDR1 and CDR2 (germline): SGHKS, YYEKEE (reference sequence). The CDR3 length is 15 residues. CDR3 residues: CASSLSPGDNEKLFF. The CDR3 DNA follows: TGTGCCAGCAGCTTGTCACCGGGGGATAATGAAAAACTGTTTTTT.

V and J are TRBV6-2 or TRBV6-3 and TRBJ2-7; 8 bases match TRBD2. Per germline, CDR1 MNHEY and CDR2 SVGEGT. The V gene end was trimmed by 6 bases and the J gene end by 6 bases; junction bases not matched to a gene: 10. This CDR3 contains 14 residues. The CDR3 nucleotides are TGTGCCAGCAGCGACGGGAGGGAATGGGCCGAGCAGTACTTC. Translated, it gives CASSDGREWAEQYF.

The chain couples TRBV13 to TRBJ2-5, with 9 bases identical to TRBD1. In germline, CDR1 is PRHDT, CDR2 FYEKMQ (reference sequence). V shed 4 bases, J shed 4 bases, and the junction held 7 bases outside the gene matches. The CDR3 extends over 15 amino acids. CDR3 in DNA: TGTGCCAGCAGCTCCCCCGGACAGGGGATAGAGACCCAGTACTTC. Its protein is CASSSPGQGIETQYF.

Concerning this clone: Other DNA variants within this sample encode the same CDR3. The J gene is TRBJ1-5, the V gene TRBV4-3; no clear D gene. V was pared by 3 bases and J by 5 bases, with 8 bases between. The germline gives CDR1 LGHNA, CDR2 YSLEER. The CDR3 is 13 residues long. The CDR3 protein is CASSQDLYQPQHF. CDR3 nucleotides: TGCGCCAGCAGCCAGGACTTATATCAGCCCCAGCATTTT.

The chain joins TRBV11-2 to TRBJ2-3; D is perhaps TRBD2 (6 bases). V dropped 1 base and J dropped 4 bases, with 6 bases sitting between them. The CDR3 is made up of 13 amino acids. CDR1 is SGHAT and CDR2 is FQNNGV in the germline V gene. CDR3 amino acids: CASSLGGADTQYF. The DNA for the CDR3 is TGTGCCAGCAGCTTAGGGGGGGCAGATACGCAGTATTTT.

This clone showed up just once. V gene TRBV7-9 combines with J gene TRBJ2-2, with D possibly being TRBD1 (6 bases). Germline CDR1 reads SEHNR; CDR2 reads FQNEAQ (reference sequence). V lost 5 bases, J lost 6 bases, and 25 bases lay in between. The CDR3 runs 18 residues. The CDR3 DNA is TGTGCCAGCAGCGCCCCCTGGGGGCAAAAAACGGAATCCGGGGAGCTGTTTTTT. This translates into CASSAPWGQKTESGELFF.

J is TRBJ1-1 and V is TRBV2, with TRBD1 identical over 11 bases. V dropped 5 bases and J dropped 11; count of bases not matched to a gene: 10. The germline V gene has CDR1 SNHLY and CDR2 FYNNEI. This CDR3 has 14 residues. CDR3 in amino acids: CASSNLRDRGNAFF. DNA for the CDR3: TGTGCCAGCAGTAACCTCCGGGACAGGGGGAATGCTTTCTTT.

The chain employs TRBV10-1 and TRBJ2-2; D possibly corresponds to TRBD2 (6 bases). This CDR3 has 14 residues. V gave up 2 bases and J gave up 4 bases, with 8 bases separating them. Germline CDR1 WNHNN, CDR2 SYGVQD (reference sequence). CDR3: CASSEGGFTGELFF. The CDR3 DNA is TGCGCCAGCAGTGAGGGAGGGTTCACCGGGGAGCTGTTTTTT.

The chain uses TRBV5-1 and TRBJ1-4; D is undetermined. Germline loops: CDR1 SGHRS, CDR2 YFSETQ. The CDR3 runs to 14 residues. V shed 0 bases and J shed 8 bases, with 11 bases lying between them. Here the CDR3 reads CASSLGAGGEKLFF. The DNA of the CDR3 is TGCGCCAGCAGCTTGGGGGCTGGAGGGGAAAAACTGTTTTTT.

As DNA, the CDR3 is TGCGCCAGCAGCTTGTTAGGGGGCGATTCACCCCTCCACTTT. Protein: CASSLLGGDSPLHF. The genes are TRBV5-1 and TRBJ1-6; 7 positions agree with TRBD1. The germline gives CDR1 SGHRS, CDR2 YFSETQ. V trimming: 1 base; J trimming: 8 bases; junction bases outside the gene matches: 3. The CDR3 consists of 14 residues.

The gene calls are TRBV4-2 and TRBJ1-2, with 9 bases identical to TRBD1. The germline gives CDR1 LGHNA, CDR2 YNFKEQ. The junction had 9 bases not matched to a gene; V was cut back by 0 bases and J by 4 bases. The CDR3 runs to 17 residues. CDR3 residues: CASSQEVTGGGFYGYTF. The CDR3 region has the DNA TGTGCCAGCAGCCAAGAGGTAACAGGGGGCGGATTCTATGGCTACACCTTC.

The chain recombines TRBV19 with TRBJ1-5; D gene unclear. Trimming shortened V by 6 bases and J by 5 bases, and 8 bases separated the two germline ends. The CDR3 is made up of 12 amino acids. CDR1 is LNHDA, CDR2 SQIVND, per germline (reference sequence). This CDR3 reads CASSPLDQPQHF. CDR3 DNA: TGTGCCAGTAGCCCACTCGATCAGCCCCAGCATTTT.

The gene calls are TRBV27 and TRBJ1-5; 9 bases map to TRBD1. V lost 8 bases, J lost 3 bases, and 8 bases stayed unmatched. Per the germline V gene, CDR1 is MNHEY and CDR2 is SMNVEV (reference sequence). CDR3 size: 15 residues. This CDR3 is CASARTGANNQPQHF. DNA of the CDR3: TGTGCCAGCGCCCGGACAGGGGCAAACAATCAGCCCCAGCATTTT.

The rearrangement uses TRBV5-4 and TRBJ2-7; 9 nucleotides match TRBD2. Germline values: CDR1 SGHNT, CDR2 YYREEE (reference sequence). This CDR3 contains 15 residues. V lost 4 bases and J lost 6; bases outside the gene matches: 11. The CDR3 sequence is CASSRRLAGRSEQYF. DNA of the CDR3: TGTGCCAGCAGCCGCAGGCTAGCGGGGCGGAGCGAGCAGTACTTC.

The table lists this clone with a count of one. This rearrangement joins TRBV5-1 to TRBJ1-2; D possibly corresponds to TRBD1 (6 bases). The germline CDR1 and CDR2 sequences are SGHRS and YFSETQ. With 1 base removed from V and 4 bases from J, the gap between germline ends came to 11 bases. This CDR3 has 14 residues. CDR3 loop: CASSLLGDTYGYTF. DNA of the CDR3: TGCGCCAGCAGCTTGTTGGGGGACACCTATGGCTACACCTTC. The full variable domain, rest sourced from reference TRBV5-1 and TRBJ1-2, is KAGVTQTPRYLIKTRGQQVTLSCSPISGHRSVSWYQQTPGQGLQFLFEYFSETQRNKGNFPGRFSGRQFSNSRSEMNVSTLELGDSALYLCASSLLGDTYGYTFGSGTRLTVV.

V gene TRBV15 combines with J gene TRBJ1-5, with D perhaps matching TRBD1 (5 bases). Germline CDR1 and CDR2: LNHNV and YYDKDF (reference sequence). V was trimmed by 7 bases and J by 0 bases, leaving 13 bases between them. This CDR3 is built from 15 residues. Here the CDR3 DNA reads TGTGCCACCACCGCAGGGCTGAATAGCAATCAGCCCCAGCATTTT. It is translated as CATTAGLNSNQPQHF. The complete variable domain, with remaining parts taken from reference TRBV15 and TRBJ1-5, reads DAMVIQNPRYQVTQFGKPVTLSCSQTLNHNVMYWYQQKSSQAPKLLFHYYDKDFNNEADTPDNFQSRRPNTSFCFLDIRSPGLGDTAMYLCATTAGLNSNQPQHFGDGTRLSIL.

This clone was observed once. The chain recombines TRBV5-1 with TRBJ2-1; D may be TRBD1 (5 bases). Deletions cut 2 bases from V and 4 bases from J, with 13 bases between. Germline V gives CDR1 SGHRS, CDR2 YFSETQ. The length of the CDR3 is 15 residues. The CDR3 sequence is CASSLVQGLYNEQFF. CDR3 nucleotide sequence: TGCGCCAGCAGCTTAGTCCAGGGCCTTTACAATGAGCAGTTCTTC.

This clone was seen once. The V gene is TRBV2, the J gene TRBJ1-2; unclear D gene. The CDR3 is made up of 12 amino acids. Germline V CDR1 and CDR2: SNHLY, FYNNEI. Trimming shortened V by 5 bases and J by 8 bases, and 12 bases separated the two germline ends. The CDR3 reads CASSNRIQGYTF. Here the CDR3 DNA reads TGTGCCAGCAGTAACAGAATTCAGGGCTACACCTTC. The full variable domain, rest sourced from reference TRBV2 and TRBJ1-2, is EPEVTQTPSHQVTQMGQEVILRCVPISNHLYFYWYRQILGQKVEFLVSFYNNEISEKSEIFDDQFSVERPDGSNFTLKIRSTKLEDSAMYFCASSNRIQGYTFGSGTRLTVV.

The chain links TRBV6-5 to TRBJ1-2, with D hard to call. CDR1 is MNHEY, CDR2 SVGAGI, per germline. The CDR3 totals 13 residues. V lost 7 bases and J 6 bases, leaving 15 bases between the germline ends. DNA for the CDR3: TGTGCCAGCACCGGAGGAAGAGGGAATGGCTACACCTTC. It codes for CASTGGRGNGYTF.

The V call is TRBV2, the J call TRBJ1-1; 8 nucleotides line up with TRBD1. Germline lookup yields CDR1 SNHLY and CDR2 FYNNEI. Trimming cost V 3 bases and J 8 bases; bases outside gene matches: 8. The CDR3 spans 14 residues. CDR3 region: CASSDGQGPREAFF. The CDR3, as DNA: TGTGCCAGCAGTGACGGACAGGGTCCTCGCGAAGCTTTCTTT.

This chain joins TRBV28 and TRBJ2-5, with 8 bases identical to TRBD1. After removal of 6 bases from V and 5 bases from J, the junction contained 11 bases not matched to a gene. Germline V CDR1 and CDR2: MDHEN, SYDVKM. This CDR3 is built from 15 residues. CDR3 coding DNA: TGTGCCAGCAGCCGGACAGGGATGGGGTTGGAGACCCAGTACTTC. As protein: CASSRTGMGLETQYF. Complete variable domain (other parts from reference TRBV28 and TRBJ2-5): DVKVTQSSRYLVKRTGEKVFLECVQDMDHENMFWYRQDPGLGLRLIYFSYDVKMKEKGDIPEGYSVSREKKERFSLILESASTNQTSMYLCASSRTGMGLETQYFGPGTRLLVL.

This clone was recorded a few times. The gene calls are TRBV14 and TRBJ1-3, with D unresolved. This CDR3 spans 14 amino acids. Trimming cost V 4 bases and J 6 bases, with 13 bases left between them. Germline CDR1 reads SGHDN; CDR2 reads FVKESK. The CDR3, as DNA: TGTGCCAGCAGCCCGGAACTCCGGGAAAACACCATATATTTT. Amino acid sequence: CASSPELRENTIYF.

The rearrangement uses TRBV6-1 and TRBJ1-2; the match to TRBD1 covers 7 bases. The junction had 10 bases not matched to a gene; V was cut back by 3 bases and J by 6 bases. Germline V gene sequence: CDR1 MNHNS, CDR2 SASEGT. This CDR3 is built from 15 residues. The CDR3 nucleotides are TGTGCCAGCAGTGATCGACAGGGAGGAGTGCATGGCTACACCTTC. This sequence encodes CASSDRQGGVHGYTF.

The CDR3 is CASSATGVGTEAFF. Written as DNA, the CDR3 is TGTGCCAGCAGCGCCACAGGGGTCGGCACTGAAGCTTTCTTT. This chain connects TRBV9 to TRBJ1-1; 7 bases are a match to TRBD1. The germline V gene encodes CDR1 SGDLS and CDR2 YYNGEE. CDR3 length: 14 amino acids. With V trimmed by 3 bases and J by 4 bases, 6 bases remained unmatched. Full variable domain (missing parts from reference TRBV9 and TRBJ1-1): DSGVTQTPKHLITATGQRVTLRCSPRSGDLSVYWYQQSLDQGLQFLIQYYNGEERAKGNILERFSAQQFPDLHSELNLSSLELGDSALYFCASSATGVGTEAFFGQGTRLTVV.

A note on this clone: Other nucleotide sequences from this sample produce the same CDR3. This chain connects TRBV3-1 (or the pseudogene TRBV3-2) to TRBJ1-2; D not certain. The germline gives CDR1 LGHDT, CDR2 YNNKEL (reference sequence). V was trimmed by 0 bases and J by 8 bases, leaving 13 bases between them. This CDR3 has 14 residues. This CDR3 is CASSQDQAGRGYTF. In nucleotides, the CDR3 is TGTGCCAGCAGCCAAGATCAAGCCGGCAGGGGCTACACCTTC.